This T cell receptor (beta chain) was observed in a study of shared clonotypes between healthy human individuals. Those who donated, Caucasian adults without exception, all lived in Nashville, Tennessee. Study outcomes and limitations: Shared clonotypes across all four donors exceeded non-shared ones in generation probability.

Libraries were prepared by immunoSEQ multiplex PCR; TCRdb keeps only in-frame clonotypes and omits some of them. The sample carries about 2.4 million clones, approximately 93% recorded once. V was shortened by 4 bases and J by 9 bases, with 23 bases between the two germline ends. The CDR3 spans 16 residues. The germline V gene has CDR1 SGDLS and CDR2 YYNGEE. Turning to this clone: The antigen remains undetermined.

The chain uses TRBV9 and TRBJ1-3; the D gene is possibly TRBD1 (6 bases). The sequencing sample was made of naive CD4+ T cells from PBMCs. Subset given: CD45RA+ positively selected. The TCR comes from a man aged 18 to 30 in good health. Some clones in this sample may be carry-over from other donors' samples. The chain's CDR3 is CASSRAVRQVGGTIYF. In DNA form, the CDR3 reads TGTGCCAGCAGCCGAGCCGTAAGACAGGTCGGGGGCACCATATATTTT.